This T cell receptor (beta chain) came from a study of cytomegalovirus exposure and HLA in healthy donors. PCR used 60 Vbeta primers and 13 Jbeta primers. Sequenced by immunoSEQ multiplex PCR; TCRdb stores in-frame clones only, minus some. The sample gives under 150,000 clones, 65% to 75% of which show up once; 4.2% is in the top ten. Study-wide results and limits: Reportedly, a later analysis found an Asian-associated ancestry cluster had fewer N-insertions than the roughly 700-donor mean. Within an earlier analysis, most TCR beta V segments proved productive either about 87% or about 30% of the time.

Germline lookup yields CDR1 MNHEY and CDR2 SVGAGI. V trimming: 3 bases; J trimming: 6 bases; junction bases outside the gene matches: 7. The CDR3 is 14 residues long. Worth noting for this clone: Its antigen is as yet unknown.

What was sequenced was PBMCs. The sequence was obtained from a woman between 35 and 50 years old in good health and CMV-seropositive. The chain links TRBV6-5 to TRBJ2-7, with 8 positions matching TRBD2. CDR3 DNA: TGTGCCAGCAGTTATATAGCGGGGTGGCGCGAGCAGTACTTC. This gives the protein CASSYIAGWREQYF.